The text below deals with one TCR beta chain. This entry is derived from a study of blood T cell repertoires in COVID-19. Study in general: There were acute and convalescent COVID-19 samples, and they came from the United States, Italy and Spain.

Two consecutive negative NP/OP PCR tests, clearance, or resolved symptoms defined Cohort 3 recovery. Per the original data handling: Estimates of nucleated cell counts were drawn from the amplification of reference gene primers. Measured with immunoSEQ multiplex PCR; TCRdb has only the in-frame clones, and not every one. That table is the source of V, J and clone size, and D and trimming were worked out from the DNA. The top ten hold approximately 2% of the sample, which has about 270,000 clones, roughly 91% seen once. This TCR came from an older woman who had recovered from COVID-19. Material: PBMCs or T cells enriched from blood (not recorded which).

This chain's CDR3 is CASSSFTQSQYGYTF. The CDR3 DNA follows: TGTGCCAGCAGTTCCTTTACCCAGTCGCAGTATGGCTACACCTTC. The V gene is TRBV28, the J gene TRBJ1-2, with D unclear. This CDR3 spans 15 amino acids. V lost 4 bases and J lost 5, with 17 bases in between. CDR1 is MDHEN and CDR2 is SYDVKM in the germline V gene.